This record looks at one T cell receptor beta chain sequence and its context. The antigen is not known. This sample is part of a study of identical twins. The study, taken as a whole, reports: Abundant beta clonotypes from cord blood bore fewer insertions; memory repertoires lacked this pattern. Twins showed weaker excess sharing in their beta out-of-frame sequences.

Trimming removed 0 bases from V and 0 bases from J, with 17 bases in between. The germline gives CDR1 MNHEY, CDR2 SVGAGI. The CDR3 loop spans 19 amino acids. TCRdb re-called the 5' RACE reads through MiXCR, storing one row per CDR3 protein. This sample carries fewer than 650,000 distinct CDR3 sequences, nearly 10% of them seen once, and the ten largest clones take more than 2.5%. The donors were all healthy and Caucasian. In addition, the sample was reused for a study of yellow fever vaccine responses in identical twins.

The sequenced material came from PBMCs. This clonotype was sampled from a woman aged 18-29 years in good health. The V call is TRBV6-5, the J call TRBJ2-2, with no clear D. CDR3 region: CASSYSLLTHPANTGELFF. In DNA form, the CDR3 reads TGTGCCAGCAGTTACTCCCTACTCACTCACCCTGCGAACACCGGGGAGCTGTTTTTT.